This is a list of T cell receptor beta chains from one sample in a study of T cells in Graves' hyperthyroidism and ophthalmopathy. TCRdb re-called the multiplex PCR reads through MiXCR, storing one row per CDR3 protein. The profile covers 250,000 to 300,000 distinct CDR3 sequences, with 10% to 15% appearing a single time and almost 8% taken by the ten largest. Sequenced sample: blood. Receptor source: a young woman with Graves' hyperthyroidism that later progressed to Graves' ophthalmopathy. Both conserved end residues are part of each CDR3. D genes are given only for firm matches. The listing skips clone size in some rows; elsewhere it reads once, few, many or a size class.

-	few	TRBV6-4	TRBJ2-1	CASSDSSGSSYNEQFF	TGTGCCAGCAGTGACTCAAGCGGAAGCTCCTACAATGAGCAGTTCTTC
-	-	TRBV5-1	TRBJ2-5	CASRPLAEETQYF	TGCGCCAGCAGACCCCTAGCTGAAGAGACCCAGTACTTC
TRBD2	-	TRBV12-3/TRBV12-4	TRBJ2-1	CASRTSGINEQFF	TGTGCCAGTAGGACTAGCGGAATCAATGAGCAGTTCTTC
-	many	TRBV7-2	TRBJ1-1	CASSLIMNTEAFF	TGTGCCAGCAGCTTAATAATGAACACTGAAGCTTTCTTT
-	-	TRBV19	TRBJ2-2	CATTGDYRRELFF	TGTGCCACCACGGGTGACTACCGCCGGGAGCTGTTTTTT
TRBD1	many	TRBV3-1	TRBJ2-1	CASSYSGQLNNEQFF	TGTGCCAGCAGCTACTCGGGACAGTTAAACAATGAGCAGTTCTTC
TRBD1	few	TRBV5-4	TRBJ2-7	CASSLFTTGDYEQYF	TGTGCCAGCAGCTTATTTACGACAGGGGACTACGAGCAGTACTTC
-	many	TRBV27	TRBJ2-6	CASRDPSGANVLTF	TGTGCCAGCAGGGACCCCTCTGGGGCCAACGTCCTGACTTTC
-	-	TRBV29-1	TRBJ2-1	CSASRTVSYNEQFF	TGCAGCGCCTCCAGGACAGTTTCCTACAATGAGCAGTTCTTC
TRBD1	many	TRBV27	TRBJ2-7	CASSSTGTAYEQYF	TGTGCCAGCAGTTCTACCGGGACAGCCTACGAGCAGTACTTC
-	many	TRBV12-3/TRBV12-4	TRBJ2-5	CASSEGGVVETQYF	TGTGCCAGCAGTGAAGGCGGGGTCGTTGAGACCCAGTACTTC
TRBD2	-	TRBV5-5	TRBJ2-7	CASGQTSEEQYF	TGTGCCAGCGGCCAAACTAGCGAAGAGCAGTACTTC
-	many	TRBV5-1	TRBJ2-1	CASMSRNEQFF	TGCGCCAGCATGAGCCGGAATGAGCAGTTCTTC
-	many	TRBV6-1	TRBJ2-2	CASRSQGTGELFF	TGTGCCAGCAGGTCACAGGGAACCGGGGAGCTGTTTTTT
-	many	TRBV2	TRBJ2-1	CASSVDEVYYNEQFF	TGTGCCAGCAGTGTCGACGAGGTCTACTACAATGAGCAGTTCTTC
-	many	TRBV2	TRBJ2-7	CASSGTAARTYEQYF	TGTGCCAGCAGTGGTACGGCAGCTAGGACCTACGAGCAGTACTTC
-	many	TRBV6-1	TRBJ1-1	CASTRVQGLMNTEAFF	TGTGCCAGCACCCGAGTCCAGGGCCTAATGAACACTGAAGCTTTCTTT
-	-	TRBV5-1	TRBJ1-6	CASSLTGLYNSPLHF	TGCGCCAGCAGCTTGACAGGGTTGTATAATTCACCCCTCCACTTT
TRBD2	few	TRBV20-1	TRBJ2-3	CSARGGLAGGPTDTQYF	TGCAGTGCTAGGGGTGGACTAGCGGGAGGGCCGACAGATACGCAGTATTTT
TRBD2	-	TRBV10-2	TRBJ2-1	CASSEIMAGGQFF	TGCGCCAGCAGTGAGATCATGGCGGGAGGGCAGTTCTTC
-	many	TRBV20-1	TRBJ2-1	CSAISGESSYNEQFF	TGCAGTGCTATAAGCGGAGAGAGCTCCTACAATGAGCAGTTCTTC
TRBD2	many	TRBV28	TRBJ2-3	CASSLGVTSGRRADTQYF	TGTGCCAGCAGTTTAGGGGTGACTAGCGGGAGGAGGGCAGATACGCAGTATTTT
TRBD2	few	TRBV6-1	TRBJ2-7	CASSRLPGTNYEQYF	TGTGCCAGCAGCCGACTACCCGGGACTAACTACGAGCAGTACTTC
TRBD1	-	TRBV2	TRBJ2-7	CASSVDRGATEQYF	TGTGCCAGCAGTGTAGACAGGGGGGCCACAGAGCAGTACTTC
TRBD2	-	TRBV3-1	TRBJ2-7	CASSQTSGRGQYF	TGTGCCAGCAGCCAGACTAGCGGACGAGGGCAGTACTTC
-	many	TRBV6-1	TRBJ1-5	CASSDRYRGNQPQHF	TGTGCCAGCAGTGATCGTTACAGGGGCAATCAGCCCCAGCATTTT
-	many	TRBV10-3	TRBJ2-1	CAIASISLSGPSYNEQFF	TGTGCCATCGCGAGTATCTCCCTTAGCGGCCCCTCCTACAATGAGCAGTTCTTC
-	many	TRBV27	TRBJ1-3	CASSMGGNGNTIYF	TGTGCCAGCAGTATGGGGGGAAATGGAAACACCATATATTTT
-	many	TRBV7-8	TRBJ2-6	CASSLLPRASTSGANVLTF	TGTGCCAGCAGCTTACTCCCACGCGCCTCGACTTCTGGGGCCAACGTCCTGACTTTC
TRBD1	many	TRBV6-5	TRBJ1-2	CASSSRDSFYGYTF	TGTGCCAGCAGTTCCCGGGACAGTTTCTATGGCTACACCTTC
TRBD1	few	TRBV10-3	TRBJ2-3	CAIRGTEDTQYF	TGTGCCATCAGGGGGACAGAAGATACGCAGTATTTT
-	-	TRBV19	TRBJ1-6	CASSIPKAATPLHF	TGTGCCAGTAGTATCCCCAAGGCCGCGACGCCCCTCCACTTT
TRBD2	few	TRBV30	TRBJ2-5	CAWSVLAGGPGETQYF	TGTGCCTGGAGTGTACTAGCGGGAGGGCCGGGGGAGACCCAGTACTTC
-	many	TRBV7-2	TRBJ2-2	CASSLWGGGMNTGELFF	TGTGCCAGCAGCTTATGGGGAGGCGGGATGAACACCGGGGAGCTGTTTTTT
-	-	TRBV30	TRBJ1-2	CAWEGYTF	TGTGCCTGGGAAGGCTACACCTTC
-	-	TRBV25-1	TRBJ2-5	CASSEYAGRETQYF	TGTGCCAGCAGTGAATATGCGGGACGAGAGACCCAGTACTTC
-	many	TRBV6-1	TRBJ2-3	CAGAGGPISGTQYF	TGTGCAGGCGCCGGGGGGCCGATTTCGGGTACGCAGTATTTT
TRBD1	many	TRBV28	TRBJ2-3	CASTMDRGTDTQYF	TGTGCCAGCACCATGGACAGGGGGACAGATACGCAGTATTTT
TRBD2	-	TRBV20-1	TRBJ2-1	CSAPLGLAGGAYNEQFF	TGCAGTGCCCCCCTCGGGCTAGCGGGAGGGGCCTACAATGAGCAGTTCTTC
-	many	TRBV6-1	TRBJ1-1	CASSGGHRRTEAFF	TGTGCCAGCAGTGGAGGCCATAGGAGGACTGAAGCTTTCTTT
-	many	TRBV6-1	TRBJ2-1	CASSFEHNEQFF	TGTGCCAGCAGTTTCGAACACAATGAGCAGTTCTTC
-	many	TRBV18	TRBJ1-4	CASSPYNTQNEKLFF	TGTGCCAGCTCACCTTACAATACCCAGAATGAAAAACTGTTTTTT
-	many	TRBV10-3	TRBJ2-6	CAISERSHGSGANVLTF	TGTGCCATCAGTGAGCGTTCGCACGGTTCTGGGGCCAACGTCCTGACTTTC
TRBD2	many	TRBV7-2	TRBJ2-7	CASSLVAGGQYEQYF	TGTGCCAGCAGCTTAGTAGCGGGAGGGCAGTACGAGCAGTACTTC
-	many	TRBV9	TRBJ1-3	CASSVEGTAGNTIYF	TGTGCCAGCAGCGTCGAGGGAACTGCGGGAAACACCATATATTTT
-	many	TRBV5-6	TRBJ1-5	CASSLMRPGEWRAGQPQHF	TGTGCCAGCAGCTTGATGAGACCAGGGGAGTGGAGGGCAGGACAGCCCCAGCATTTT
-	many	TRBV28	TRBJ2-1	CASSPRGTRNDNEQFF	TGTGCCAGCAGCCCCAGGGGGACTCGGAACGACAATGAGCAGTTCTTC
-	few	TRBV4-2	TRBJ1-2	CASSQDLGIQGYTF	TGTGCCAGCAGCCAAGATCTGGGGATACAGGGCTACACCTTC
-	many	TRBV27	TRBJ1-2	CASRTTGLYGYTF	TGTGCCAGCAGAACCACCGGACTTTATGGCTACACCTTC
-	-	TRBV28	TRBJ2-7	CASPILTGHSYEQYF	TGTGCCAGCCCGATTCTCACAGGGCACTCCTACGAGCAGTACTTC
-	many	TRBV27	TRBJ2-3	CASSLSGVHRNTQYF	TGTGCCAGCAGTTTATCAGGGGTTCATAGGAATACGCAGTATTTT
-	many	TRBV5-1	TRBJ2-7	CASRGGAASYEQYF	TGCGCCAGCAGGGGGGGTGCAGCCTCCTACGAGCAGTACTTC
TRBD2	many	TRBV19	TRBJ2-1	CASSYRPTSGRYNEQFF	TGTGCCAGTAGTTATCGTCCCACTAGCGGGAGGTACAATGAGCAGTTCTTC
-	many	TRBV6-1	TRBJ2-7	CASRTTLSYEQYF	TGTGCCAGTCGGACTACCCTTAGCTACGAGCAGTACTTC
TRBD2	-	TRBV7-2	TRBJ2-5	CASSSVIFKREGLTETQYF	TGTGCCAGCAGCTCCGTTATTTTCAAGCGGGAGGGCCTGACAGAGACCCAGTACTTC
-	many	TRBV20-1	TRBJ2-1	CTPVGPTDNEQFF	TGCACCCCAGTTGGCCCCACCGACAATGAGCAGTTCTTC
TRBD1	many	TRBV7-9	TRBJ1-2	CASSPPLYGPSEKQGLLNYGYTF	TGTGCCAGCAGCCCACCTTTATATGGACCATCGGAGAAACAGGGGCTACTGAACTATGGCTACACCTTC